This T cell receptor beta chain was found in a study of CD8 T cells in Susac syndrome. Details on this clonotype: The antigen is undetermined.

Sequencing of TCR beta was performed on blood CD8+ and CD4+ T cells. The multiple sclerosis control cohort comprised treatment-naive individuals presenting with stable or active relapsing-remitting disease. General study points: The study's TCR sequencing and HLA analysis drew on a certain number of individuals. That number was acknowledged as relatively small.

After extraction with the RNeasy kit, roughly 0.45 to 1 ug of the RNA was reverse transcribed using random hexamers. From the immunoSEQ multiplex PCR reads, TCRdb called clonotypes with MiXCR, one entry per CDR3 protein. The sample lists 150,000 to 200,000 distinct CDR3 sequences, around 94% occurring once. The source material was CD4+ T cells from PBMCs. This clonotype was obtained from a human donor with multiple sclerosis.

The CDR3 sequence is CATSSMGGTEAFF. The DNA of the CDR3 is TGTGCCACCAGCAGTATGGGGGGGACTGAAGCTTTCTTT. J is TRBJ1-1 and V is TRBV15; D might be TRBD1 (5 bases). Germline-derived CDR1 and CDR2 are LNHNV and YYDKDF (reference sequence). Trimming took off 3 bases at V and 5 bases at J, with 10 bases between the two ends. This CDR3 contains 13 residues.